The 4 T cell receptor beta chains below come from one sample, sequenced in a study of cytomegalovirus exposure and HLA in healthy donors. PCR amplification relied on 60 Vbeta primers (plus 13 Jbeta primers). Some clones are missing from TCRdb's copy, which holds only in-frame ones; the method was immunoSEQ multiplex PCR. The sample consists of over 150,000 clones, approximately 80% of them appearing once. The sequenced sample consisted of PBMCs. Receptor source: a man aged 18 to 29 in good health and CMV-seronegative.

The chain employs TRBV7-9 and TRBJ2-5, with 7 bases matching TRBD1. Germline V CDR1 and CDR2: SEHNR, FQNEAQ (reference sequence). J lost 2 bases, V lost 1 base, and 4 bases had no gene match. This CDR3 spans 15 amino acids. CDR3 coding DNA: TGTGCCAGCAGCTTAGGGACAGGTGGGCAAGAGACCCAGTACTTC. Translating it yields CASSLGTGGQETQYF.

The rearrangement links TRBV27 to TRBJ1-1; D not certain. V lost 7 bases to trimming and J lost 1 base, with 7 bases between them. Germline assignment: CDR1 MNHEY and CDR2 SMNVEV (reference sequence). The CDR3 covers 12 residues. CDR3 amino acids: CASKTGNTEAFF. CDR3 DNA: TGTGCCAGCAAAACGGGGAACACTGAAGCTTTCTTT.

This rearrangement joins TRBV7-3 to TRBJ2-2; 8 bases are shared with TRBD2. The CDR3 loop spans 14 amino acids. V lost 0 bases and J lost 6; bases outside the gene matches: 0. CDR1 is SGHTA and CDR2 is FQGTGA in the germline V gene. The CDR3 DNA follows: TGTGCCAGCAGCTTAACGACTAGCGCCGGGGAGCTGTTTTTT. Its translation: CASSLTTSAGELFF.

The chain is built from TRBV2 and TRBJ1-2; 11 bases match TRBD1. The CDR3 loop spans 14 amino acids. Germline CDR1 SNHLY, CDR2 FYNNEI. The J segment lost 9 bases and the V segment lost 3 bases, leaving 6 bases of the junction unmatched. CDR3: CASSDRTGGCCYTF. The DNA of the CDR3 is TGTGCCAGCAGTGATCGGACAGGGGGCTGTTGCTACACCTTC.